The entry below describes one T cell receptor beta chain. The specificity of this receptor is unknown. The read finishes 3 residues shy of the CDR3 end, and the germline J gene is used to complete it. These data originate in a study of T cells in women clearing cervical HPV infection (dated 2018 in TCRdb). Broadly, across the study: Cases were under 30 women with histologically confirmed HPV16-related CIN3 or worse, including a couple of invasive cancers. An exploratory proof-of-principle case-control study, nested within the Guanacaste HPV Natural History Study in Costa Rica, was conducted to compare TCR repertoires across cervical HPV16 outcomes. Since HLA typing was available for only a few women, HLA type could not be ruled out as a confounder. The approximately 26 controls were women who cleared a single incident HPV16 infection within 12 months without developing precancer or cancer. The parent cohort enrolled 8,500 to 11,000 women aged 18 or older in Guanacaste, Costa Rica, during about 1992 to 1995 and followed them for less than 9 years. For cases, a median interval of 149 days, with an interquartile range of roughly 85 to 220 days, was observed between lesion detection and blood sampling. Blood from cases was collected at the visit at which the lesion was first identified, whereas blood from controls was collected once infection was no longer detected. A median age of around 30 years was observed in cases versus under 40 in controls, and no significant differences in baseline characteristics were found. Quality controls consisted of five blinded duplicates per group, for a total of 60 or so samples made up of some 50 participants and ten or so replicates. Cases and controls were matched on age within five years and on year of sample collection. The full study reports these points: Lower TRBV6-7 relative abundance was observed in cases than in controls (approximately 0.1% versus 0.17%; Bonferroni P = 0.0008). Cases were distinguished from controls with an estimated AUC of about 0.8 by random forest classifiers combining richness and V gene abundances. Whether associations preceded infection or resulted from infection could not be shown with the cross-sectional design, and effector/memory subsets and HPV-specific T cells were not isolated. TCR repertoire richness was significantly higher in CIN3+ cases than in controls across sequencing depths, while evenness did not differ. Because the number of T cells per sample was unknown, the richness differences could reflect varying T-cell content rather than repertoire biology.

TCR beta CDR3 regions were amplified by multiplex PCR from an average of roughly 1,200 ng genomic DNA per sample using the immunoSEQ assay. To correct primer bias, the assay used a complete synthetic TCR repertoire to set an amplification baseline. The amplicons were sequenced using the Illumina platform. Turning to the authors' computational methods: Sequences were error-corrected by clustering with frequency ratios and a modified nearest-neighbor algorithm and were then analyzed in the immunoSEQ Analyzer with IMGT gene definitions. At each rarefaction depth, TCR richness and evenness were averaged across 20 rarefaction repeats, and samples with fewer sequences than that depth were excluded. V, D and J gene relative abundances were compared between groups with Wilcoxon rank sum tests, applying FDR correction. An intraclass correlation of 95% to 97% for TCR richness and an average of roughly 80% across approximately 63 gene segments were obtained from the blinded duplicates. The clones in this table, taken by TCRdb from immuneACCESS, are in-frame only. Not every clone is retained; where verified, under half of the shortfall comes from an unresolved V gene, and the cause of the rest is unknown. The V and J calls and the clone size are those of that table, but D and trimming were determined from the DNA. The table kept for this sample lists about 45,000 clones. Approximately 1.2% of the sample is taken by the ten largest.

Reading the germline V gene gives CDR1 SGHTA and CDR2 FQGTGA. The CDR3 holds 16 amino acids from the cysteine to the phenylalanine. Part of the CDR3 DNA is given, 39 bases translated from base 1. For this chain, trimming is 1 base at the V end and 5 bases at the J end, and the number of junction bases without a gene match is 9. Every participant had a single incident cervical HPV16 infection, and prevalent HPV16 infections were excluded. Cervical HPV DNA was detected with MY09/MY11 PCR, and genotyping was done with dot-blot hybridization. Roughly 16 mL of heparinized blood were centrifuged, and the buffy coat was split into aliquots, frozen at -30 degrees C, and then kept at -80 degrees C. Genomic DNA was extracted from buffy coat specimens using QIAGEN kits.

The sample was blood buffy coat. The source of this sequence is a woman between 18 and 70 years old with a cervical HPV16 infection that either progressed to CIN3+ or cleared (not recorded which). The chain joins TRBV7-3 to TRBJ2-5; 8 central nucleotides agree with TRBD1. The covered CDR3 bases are TGTGCCAGCAGCTTAAGCGGACAGGGAGCGTGGGAGACC. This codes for CASSLSGQGAWET. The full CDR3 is CASSLSGQGAWETQYF.